This record concerns one T cell receptor (beta chain) sequence. The antigen is unknown. The source of the sample is a study of CD8 T cells in Susac syndrome. Study observations and caveats: Clonal expansion was not observed in the Susac syndrome CD4+ T cell repertoires.

The authors reverse transcribed roughly 0.45 to 1 ug RNA with random hexamers. The immunoSEQ assay covered 54 Vbeta and 13 Jbeta segments for CDR3. MiXCR, run by TCRdb on the immunoSEQ multiplex PCR reads, gives a single entry per CDR3 protein. The sample has about 140,000 distinct CDR3 sequences; under 97% are singletons. The V gene's germline CDR1 is SEHNR and CDR2 FQNEAQ (reference sequence). The CDR3 has 15 residues. The junction had 8 bases not matched to a gene; V was cut back by 3 bases and J by 4 bases. The chain employs TRBV7-9 and TRBJ2-5; 7 bases match TRBD1. The source of this sequence is a human donor with Susac syndrome. Sequenced sample: CD4+ T cells from PBMCs. The CDR3 DNA reads as TGTGCCAGCAGCTTCGGGACAGCCGAGGTAGAGACCCAGTACTTC. Its protein is CASSFGTAEVETQYF.